The 2 T cell receptor beta chains below come from one sample, sequenced in a study of blood T cell repertoires in COVID-19. The data were produced by immunoSEQ multiplex PCR, yet TCRdb's version contains in-frame clones alone and is incomplete. The table includes tens of thousands of clones, around 89% detected once. Specimen: peripheral blood. All receptors derive from a man aged 45-65 years with acute or convalescent COVID-19.

In the case of this clone: Other DNA sequences within the sample encode an identical CDR3. J is TRBJ2-1 and V is TRBV5-1; the D is unclear. V gave up 4 bases and J gave up 4 bases, with 3 bases separating them. In germline, CDR1 is SGHRS, CDR2 YFSETQ. CDR3 size: 11 residues. DNA for the CDR3: TGCGCCAGCAGCCTTTACAATGAGCAGTTCTTC. Protein: CASSLYNEQFF.

The V and J genes are TRBV3-1 (or the pseudogene TRBV3-2) and TRBJ2-1; D gene ambiguous. The CDR3 is made up of 14 amino acids. CDR1 and CDR2 from the germline V gene are LGHDT and YNNKEL (reference sequence). V shed 1 base and J shed 0 bases, with 4 bases lying between them. CDR3 DNA: TGTGCCAGCAGCCAAGCCGGCTCCTACAATGAGCAGTTCTTC. As protein: CASSQAGSYNEQFF.